This TCR beta chain was captured in a study of spatial heterogeneity in lung cancer. Study observations and caveats: Counts that tracked tumor mutation counts were those of expanded intratumoral alpha and beta TCRs.

Germline-derived CDR1 and CDR2 are DFQATT and SNEGSKA (reference sequence). This CDR3 is 14 amino acids long. V lost 5 bases, J lost 5 bases, and 18 bases lay in between. A single record per CDR3 protein comes from TCRdb applying MiXCR to the 5' RACE reads. The sample has around 95,000 distinct CDR3 sequences; under 4.5% are singletons. This clonotype occurred many times. Antigen unknown. Time point noted: sample taken at primary tumor resection. Unsorted whole RNA samples from tumor, nontumor lung or frozen PBMC were sequenced. This sequence joins TRBV20-1 and TRBJ1-1; D is undetermined. The clonotype originates from a male donor with early-stage non-small cell lung cancer. Specimen: lung tumor tissue, collected at surgery. CDR3 bases: TGCAGTGCTTCCCACCCGGGCGGACGGACTGAAGCTTTCTTT. It codes for CSASHPGGRTEAFF.